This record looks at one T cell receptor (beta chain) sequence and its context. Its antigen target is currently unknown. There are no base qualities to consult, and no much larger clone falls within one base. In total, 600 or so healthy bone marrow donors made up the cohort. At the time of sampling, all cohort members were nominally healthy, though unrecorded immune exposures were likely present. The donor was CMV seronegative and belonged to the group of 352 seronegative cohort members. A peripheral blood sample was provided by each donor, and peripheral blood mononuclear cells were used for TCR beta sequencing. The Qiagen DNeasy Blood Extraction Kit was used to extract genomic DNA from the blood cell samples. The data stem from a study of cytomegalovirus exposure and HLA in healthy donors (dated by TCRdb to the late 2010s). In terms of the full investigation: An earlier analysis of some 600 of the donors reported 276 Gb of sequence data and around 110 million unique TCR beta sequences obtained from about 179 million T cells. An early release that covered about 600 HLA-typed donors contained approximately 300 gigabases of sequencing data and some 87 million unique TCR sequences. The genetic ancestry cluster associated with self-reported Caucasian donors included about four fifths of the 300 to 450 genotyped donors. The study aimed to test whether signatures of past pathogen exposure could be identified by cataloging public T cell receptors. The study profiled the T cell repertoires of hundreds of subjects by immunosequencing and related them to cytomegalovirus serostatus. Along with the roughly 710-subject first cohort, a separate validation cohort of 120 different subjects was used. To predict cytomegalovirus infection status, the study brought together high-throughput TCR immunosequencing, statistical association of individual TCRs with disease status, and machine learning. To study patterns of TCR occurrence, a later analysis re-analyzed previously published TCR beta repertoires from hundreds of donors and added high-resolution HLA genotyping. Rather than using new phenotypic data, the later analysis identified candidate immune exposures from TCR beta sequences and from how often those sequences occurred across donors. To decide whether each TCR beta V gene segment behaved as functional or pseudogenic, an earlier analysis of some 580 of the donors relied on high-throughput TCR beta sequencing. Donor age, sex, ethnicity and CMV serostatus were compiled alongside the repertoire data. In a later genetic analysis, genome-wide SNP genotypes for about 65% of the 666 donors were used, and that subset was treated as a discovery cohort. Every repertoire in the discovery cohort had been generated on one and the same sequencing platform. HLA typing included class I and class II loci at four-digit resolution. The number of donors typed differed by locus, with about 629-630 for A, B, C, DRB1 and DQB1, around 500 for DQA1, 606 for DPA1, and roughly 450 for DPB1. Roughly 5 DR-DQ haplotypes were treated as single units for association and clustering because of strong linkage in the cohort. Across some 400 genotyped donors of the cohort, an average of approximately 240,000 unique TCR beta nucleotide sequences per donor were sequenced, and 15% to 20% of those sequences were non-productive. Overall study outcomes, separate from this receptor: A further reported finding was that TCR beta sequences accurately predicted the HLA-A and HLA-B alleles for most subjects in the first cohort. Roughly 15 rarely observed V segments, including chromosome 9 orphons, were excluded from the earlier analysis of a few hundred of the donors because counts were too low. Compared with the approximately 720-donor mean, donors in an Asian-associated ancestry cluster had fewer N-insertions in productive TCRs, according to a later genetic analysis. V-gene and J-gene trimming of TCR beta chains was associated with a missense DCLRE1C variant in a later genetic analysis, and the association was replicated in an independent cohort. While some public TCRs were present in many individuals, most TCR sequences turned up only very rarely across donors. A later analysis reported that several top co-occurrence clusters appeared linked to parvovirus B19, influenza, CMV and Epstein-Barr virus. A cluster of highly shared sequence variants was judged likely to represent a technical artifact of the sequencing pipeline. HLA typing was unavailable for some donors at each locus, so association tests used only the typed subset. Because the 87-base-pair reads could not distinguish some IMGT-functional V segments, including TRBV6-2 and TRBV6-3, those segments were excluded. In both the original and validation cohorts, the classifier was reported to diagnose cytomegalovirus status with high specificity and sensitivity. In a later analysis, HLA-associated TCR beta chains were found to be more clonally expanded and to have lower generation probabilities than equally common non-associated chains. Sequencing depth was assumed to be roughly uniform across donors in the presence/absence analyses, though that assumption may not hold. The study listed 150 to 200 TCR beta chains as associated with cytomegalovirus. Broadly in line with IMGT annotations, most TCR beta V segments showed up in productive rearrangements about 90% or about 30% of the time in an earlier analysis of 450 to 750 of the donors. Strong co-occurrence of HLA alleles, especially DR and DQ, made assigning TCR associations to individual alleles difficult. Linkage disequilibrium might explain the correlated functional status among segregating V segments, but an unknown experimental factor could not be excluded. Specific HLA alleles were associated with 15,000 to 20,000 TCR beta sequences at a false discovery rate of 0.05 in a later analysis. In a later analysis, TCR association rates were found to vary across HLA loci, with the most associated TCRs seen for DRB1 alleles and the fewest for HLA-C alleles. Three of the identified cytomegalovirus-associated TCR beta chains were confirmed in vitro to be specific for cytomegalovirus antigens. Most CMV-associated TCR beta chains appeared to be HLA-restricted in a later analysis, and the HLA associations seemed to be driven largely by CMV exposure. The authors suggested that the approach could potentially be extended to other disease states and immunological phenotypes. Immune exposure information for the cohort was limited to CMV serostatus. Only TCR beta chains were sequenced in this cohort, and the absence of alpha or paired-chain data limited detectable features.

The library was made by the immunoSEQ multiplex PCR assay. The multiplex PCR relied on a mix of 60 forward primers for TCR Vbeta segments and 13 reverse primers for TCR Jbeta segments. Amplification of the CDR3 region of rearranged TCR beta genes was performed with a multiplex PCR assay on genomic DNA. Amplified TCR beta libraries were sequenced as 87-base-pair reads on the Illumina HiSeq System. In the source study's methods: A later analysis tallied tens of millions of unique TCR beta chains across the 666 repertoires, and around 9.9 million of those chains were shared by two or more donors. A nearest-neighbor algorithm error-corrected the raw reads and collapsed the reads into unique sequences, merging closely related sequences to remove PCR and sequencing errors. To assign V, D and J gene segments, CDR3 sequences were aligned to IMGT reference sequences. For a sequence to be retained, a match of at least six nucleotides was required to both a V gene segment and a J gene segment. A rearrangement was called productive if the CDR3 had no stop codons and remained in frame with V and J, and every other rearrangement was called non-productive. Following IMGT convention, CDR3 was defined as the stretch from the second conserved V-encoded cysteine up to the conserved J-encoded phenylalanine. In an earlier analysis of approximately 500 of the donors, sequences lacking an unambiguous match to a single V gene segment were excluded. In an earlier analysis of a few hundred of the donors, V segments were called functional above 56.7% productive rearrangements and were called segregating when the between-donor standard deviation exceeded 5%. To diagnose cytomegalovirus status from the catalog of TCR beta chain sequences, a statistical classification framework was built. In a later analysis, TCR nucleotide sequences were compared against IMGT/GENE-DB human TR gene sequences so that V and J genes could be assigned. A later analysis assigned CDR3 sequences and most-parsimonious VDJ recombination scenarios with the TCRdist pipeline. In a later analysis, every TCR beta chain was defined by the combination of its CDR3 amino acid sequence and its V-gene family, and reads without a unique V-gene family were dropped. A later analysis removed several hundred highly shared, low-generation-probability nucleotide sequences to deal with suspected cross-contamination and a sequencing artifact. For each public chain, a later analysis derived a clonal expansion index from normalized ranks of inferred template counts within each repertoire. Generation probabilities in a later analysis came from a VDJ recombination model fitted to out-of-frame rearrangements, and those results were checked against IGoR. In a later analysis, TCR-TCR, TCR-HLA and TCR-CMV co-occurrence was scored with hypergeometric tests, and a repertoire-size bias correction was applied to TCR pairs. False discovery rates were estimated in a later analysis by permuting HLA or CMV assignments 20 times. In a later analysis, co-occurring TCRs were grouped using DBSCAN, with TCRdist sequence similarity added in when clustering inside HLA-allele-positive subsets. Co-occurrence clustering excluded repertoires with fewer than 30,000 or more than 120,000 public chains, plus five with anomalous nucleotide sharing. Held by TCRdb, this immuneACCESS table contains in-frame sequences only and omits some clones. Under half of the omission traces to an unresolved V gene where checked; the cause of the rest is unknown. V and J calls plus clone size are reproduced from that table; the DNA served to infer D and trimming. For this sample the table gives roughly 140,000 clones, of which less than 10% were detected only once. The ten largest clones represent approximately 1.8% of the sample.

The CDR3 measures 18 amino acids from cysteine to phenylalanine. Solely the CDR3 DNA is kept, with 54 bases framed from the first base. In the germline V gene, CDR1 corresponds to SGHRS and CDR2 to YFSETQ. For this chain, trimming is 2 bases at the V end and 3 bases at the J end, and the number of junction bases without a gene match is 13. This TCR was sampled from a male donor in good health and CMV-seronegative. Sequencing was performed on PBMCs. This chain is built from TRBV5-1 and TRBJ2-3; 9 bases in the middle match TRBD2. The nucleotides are TGCGCCAGCAGCTTTTGGCGGGGGGGTAGTCTAAGGACAGATACGCAGTATTTT. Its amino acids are CASSFWRGGSLRTDTQYF.